The 3 T cell receptor beta chains below come from one sample, sequenced in a study of blood T cells in healthy people across ages. A J-beta primer mix and a sample-barcoded 5' primer were used in a second PCR of roughly 6 to 12 cycles. TCRdb independently ran MiXCR on the 5' RACE reads; one entry per CDR3 protein. Seen here are fewer than 800,000 distinct CDR3 sequences, around 25% observed once, and the top ten hold more than 8%. This sample was shared with a second study, whose subject was T cells of mothers and their children.

The sample taken for sequencing was blood. All receptors derive from a boy aged 10-17 years in good health.

This clonotype was observed a handful of times. This chain connects TRBV3-1 to TRBJ2-1; perhaps D is TRBD1 or TRBD2 (8 bases each). Germline assignment: CDR1 LGHDT and CDR2 YNNKEL (reference sequence). The length of the CDR3 is 16 residues. The V gene lost 7 bases and the J gene lost 2 bases, with 18 bases spanning the gap. The CDR3, as DNA: TGTGCCAGCACGCAGGGGGCGGGGGGTACCTACAATGAGCAGTTCTTC. Translating it yields CASTQGAGGTYNEQFF.

The rearrangement uses TRBV19 and TRBJ1-3; D unresolved. V was cut by 6 bases and J by 0 bases, with 15 bases left in between. Germline V gene lookup returns CDR1 LNHDA and CDR2 SQIVND (reference sequence). The CDR3 consists of 16 residues. The CDR3 spells CASRITGLISGNTIYF. The CDR3 nucleotides are TGTGCCAGTAGAATAACGGGGTTAATCTCTGGAAACACCATATATTTT. Complete variable domain (other parts from reference TRBV19 and TRBJ1-3): DGGITQSPKYLFRKEGQNVTLSCEQNLNHDAMYWYRQDPGQGLRLIYYSQIVNDFQKGDIAEGYSVSREKKESFPLTVTSAQKNPTAFYLCASRITGLISGNTIYFGEGSWLTVV.

The chain uses TRBV5-1 and TRBJ2-7; no clear D. V was pared by 4 bases and J by 0 bases, with 11 bases between. This CDR3 spans 14 amino acids. Germline assignment: CDR1 SGHRS and CDR2 YFSETQ. The CDR3 is CASSPYQSSYEQYF. CDR3 sequence (DNA): TGCGCCAGCAGCCCTTACCAAAGCTCCTACGAGCAGTACTTC.